The 28 T cell receptor beta chains presented below share a single source sample, sequenced in a study of blood T cell repertoires in COVID-19. The table came from immunoSEQ multiplex PCR; TCRdb's copy has only in-frame clones and leaves some out. The sample has about 160,000 clones; about nine tenths are singletons. Sequencing input: peripheral blood. Source of these receptors: a woman aged 70-85 years with acute or convalescent COVID-19.

This clone was detected only a few times. This chain joins TRBV7-2 and TRBJ1-2; no definite D call. Germline V gene sequence: CDR1 SGHTA, CDR2 FQGNSA. The CDR3 extends over 14 amino acids. V was trimmed by 4 bases and J by 8 bases, leaving 17 bases between them. CDR3 sequence reads: CASSYGPLREGYTF. CDR3 nucleotide sequence: TGTGCCAGCAGCTACGGGCCATTGAGGGAAGGCTACACCTTC.

V is TRBV28 and J is TRBJ2-7; TRBD2 might be the D (6 bases). The CDR3 contains 14 residues. V lost 8 bases and J 5 bases, leaving 19 bases between the germline ends. Per germline, CDR1 MDHEN and CDR2 SYDVKM. The CDR3 loop is CASSGDQPAHEQYF. The CDR3 bases are TGTGCCAGCTCGGGGGACCAACCCGCCCACGAGCAGTACTTC.

The DNA of the CDR3 is TGCAGCGTTGCCGGGGACAGTCACACCGGGGAGCTGTTTTTT. Translating gives CSVAGDSHTGELFF. The chain employs TRBV29-1 and TRBJ2-2, with TRBD1 matching 7 bases. Per germline, CDR1 SQVTM and CDR2 ANQGSEA. V dropped 4 bases and J dropped 3; count of bases not matched to a gene: 5. This CDR3 spans 14 amino acids.

This clone was seen just once. The chain recombines TRBV24-1 with TRBJ2-6; D gene ambiguous. Trimming stripped 5 bases from V and 2 bases from J, with 3 bases between. Germline values: CDR1 KGHDR, CDR2 SFDVKD. This CDR3 comprises 13 residues. The CDR3, as DNA: TGTGCCACCAGTGGAGCTGGGGCCAACGTCCTGACTTTC. It is translated as CATSGAGANVLTF.

This clone was found once. The rearrangement joins TRBV6-1 to TRBJ2-1; 12 bases fit TRBD2. The germline V gene has CDR1 MNHNS and CDR2 SASEGT. CDR3 size: 17 residues. After removal of 4 bases from V and 8 bases from J, the junction contained 12 bases not matched to a gene. CDR3 coding DNA: TGTGCCAGCAGTGCGAAACCCGGACTAGCGGGACGGGATGAGCAGTTCTTC. Residues: CASSAKPGLAGRDEQFF.

The J gene is TRBJ1-1, the V gene TRBV5-5; no firm D call. Germline CDR1 is SGHKS and CDR2 is YYEKEE (reference sequence). There are 15 residues in the CDR3. Deletions cut 4 bases from V and 4 bases from J, with 17 bases between. In DNA, the CDR3 is TGTGCCAGCAGCCTGGGAGCCAGGTACGGCACTGAAGCTTTCTTT. Protein product: CASSLGARYGTEAFF.

The V gene is TRBV7-3, the J gene TRBJ2-1; TRBD2 is a possible D gene (6 bases). This CDR3 has 13 amino acids. In germline, CDR1 is SGHTA, CDR2 FQGTGA. Trimming removed 5 bases from V and 7 bases from J, with 12 bases in between. CDR3 sequence reads: CASSPGTPNEQFF. CDR3 DNA sequence: TGTGCCAGCAGCCCCGGGACTCCAAATGAGCAGTTCTTC. Supplemented by reference TRBV7-3 and TRBJ2-1, the full variable domain reads GAGVSQTPSNKVTEKGKYVELRCDPISGHTALYWYRQSLGQGPEFLIYFQGTGAADDSGLPNDRFFAVRPEGSVSTLKIQRTERGDSAVYLCASSPGTPNEQFFGPGTRLTVL.

This clone was detected only once. This sequence joins TRBV5-4 and TRBJ1-2, with TRBD1 matching over 7 bases. CDR1 and CDR2 from the germline V gene are SGHNT and YYREEE (reference sequence). J gave up 8 bases and V 1 base, and 2 bases lay outside the gene matches. The CDR3 has 12 residues. CDR3 residues: CASSLQGGGYTF. The CDR3 region has the DNA TGTGCCAGCAGCTTGCAGGGGGGCGGCTACACCTTC.

The chain uses TRBV19 and TRBJ1-6; a weak D match, TRBD1 (5 bases). V was shortened by 5 bases and J by 9 bases, with 20 bases between the two germline ends. CDR3 size: 16 residues. Germline assignment: CDR1 LNHDA and CDR2 SQIVND (reference sequence). As DNA, the CDR3 is TGTGCCAGTAGTGCAAACCATCAGGGAATCGGTTCACCCCTCCACTTT. Its protein product is CASSANHQGIGSPLHF.

This clone was detected a few times. The chain joins TRBV7-9 to TRBJ1-6; the D gene is possibly TRBD1 (6 bases). Germline V gene data show CDR1 as SEHNR and CDR2 as FQNEAQ (reference sequence). The V and J ends lost 5 bases and 13 bases respectively, with 12 bases between them. The CDR3 totals 12 residues. CDR3 sequence: CASSMDSPPLHF. The CDR3 region has the DNA TGTGCCAGCAGCATGGACAGTCCGCCCCTCCACTTT.

This chain uses TRBV19 with TRBJ1-5; the match to TRBD1 covers 10 bases. The germline CDR1 and CDR2 sequences are LNHDA and SQIVND (reference sequence). Losses at the gene ends were 6 bases for V and 3 bases for J; bases not matched to a gene: 14. The CDR3 sequence is 18 residues long. The CDR3 nucleotides are TGTGCCAGTAGGCCCAGGACAGGGGGGGACCCCTTCAATCAGCCCCAGCATTTT. Its protein is CASRPRTGGDPFNQPQHF.

This clone has a handful of counts. J is TRBJ1-5 and V is TRBV29-1, with D unclear. The CDR3 spans 12 residues. V was pared by 4 bases and J by 2 bases, with 6 bases between. Germline V lookup: CDR1 SQVTM, CDR2 ANQGSEA. As DNA, the CDR3 is TGCAGCGTTGGGGGAGGCAATCAGCCCCAGCATTTT. Residues: CSVGGGNQPQHF.

V gene TRBV4-3 combines with J gene TRBJ2-4; 15 bases are shared with TRBD2. CDR1 and CDR2 (germline): LGHNA, YSLEER. This CDR3 has 19 residues. Trimming took 1 base from V and 1 from J; bases not matched to a gene: 5. CDR3 coding DNA: TGCGCCAGCAGCCAAGGGACTAGCGGGGGGGAGTGGGCCAAAAACATTCAGTACTTC. Encoded protein: CASSQGTSGGEWAKNIQYF.

Remarks on this clone: Other DNA sequences of this sample code for an identical CDR3. V and J are TRBV4-3 and TRBJ2-7, with 8 bases lining up with TRBD1. Germline lookup yields CDR1 LGHNA and CDR2 YSLEER. CDR3 length: 14 residues. Unmatched junction bases numbered 2, after V lost 1 base and J lost 3 bases. In nucleotides, the CDR3 is TGCGCCAGCAGCCAAGGGACAGGGAACTACGAGCAGTACTTC. Its translation is CASSQGTGNYEQYF.

This chain links TRBV28 with TRBJ1-1; 7 nucleotides match TRBD1. The CDR3 extends over 16 amino acids. V was clipped by 1 base and J by 1 base; unmatched bases: 6. Germline values: CDR1 MDHEN, CDR2 SYDVKM. The DNA for the CDR3 is TGTGCCAGCAGTTTATACGGGGGACAGAGGAACACTGAAGCTTTCTTT. Translating it yields CASSLYGGQRNTEAFF.

The chain uses TRBV15 and TRBJ1-2; D is unclear. Germline V gives CDR1 LNHNV, CDR2 YYDKDF (reference sequence). The CDR3 is 15 amino acids. V lost 0 bases and J 4 bases, leaving 12 bases between the germline ends. The CDR3 coding sequence is TGTGCCACCAGCAGAGAAATAGCCAACTCCTATGGCTACACCTTC. Its translation is CATSREIANSYGYTF.

The chain joins TRBV5-6 to TRBJ2-3, with 9 bases matching TRBD2. The CDR3 covers 16 residues. Germline V gives CDR1 SGHDT, CDR2 YYEEEE. Trimming removed 1 base from V and 4 bases from J; junction bases left unmatched: 7. Here the CDR3 DNA reads TGTGCCAGCAGCTTGCCGACTAGCGGTCGCCCAGATACGCAGTATTTT. Residues: CASSLPTSGRPDTQYF.

The chain employs TRBV10-3 and TRBJ1-5; TRBD1 matches 10 bases. Unmatched junction bases numbered 7, after V lost 4 bases and J lost 7 bases. The CDR3 is 15 residues long. The germline gives CDR1 ENHRY, CDR2 SYGVKD. The CDR3 loop reads CAISGDRGGGQPQHF. The CDR3 DNA follows: TGTGCCATCAGTGGGGACAGGGGCGGAGGACAGCCCCAGCATTTT.

The chain joins TRBV15 to TRBJ2-1; TRBD1 matches at 10 bases. After removal of 1 base from V and 6 bases from J, the junction contained 6 bases not matched to a gene. The CDR3 sequence is 16 residues long. Germline assignment: CDR1 LNHNV and CDR2 YYDKDF (reference sequence). In DNA form, the CDR3 reads TGTGCCACCAGCAGAGTAGGGGGACAGGGGTTCAATGAGCAGTTCTTC. It codes for CATSRVGGQGFNEQFF.

The chain is built from TRBV15 and TRBJ1-5, with 11 bases that match TRBD1. Trimming at V came to 1 base and at J to 6 bases, leaving 2 bases not matched to a gene. The CDR3 loop spans 15 amino acids. Looked up from germline, CDR1 is LNHNV and CDR2 is YYDKDF (reference sequence). The CDR3 DNA sequence: TGTGCCACCAGCAGAGGGGGACAGGGGGGTCAGCCCCAGCATTTT. Protein: CATSRGGQGGQPQHF.

This sequence joins TRBV29-1 and TRBJ2-1, with D maybe TRBD2 (5 bases). The CDR3 covers 13 residues. V was clipped by 1 base and J by 7 bases, with 11 bases between them. Germline assignment: CDR1 SQVTM and CDR2 ANQGSEA. CDR3 nucleotide sequence: TGCAGCGTTGAAGCTAATAGAGGGAATGAGCAGTTCTTC. It yields the protein CSVEANRGNEQFF.

This sequence joins TRBV9 and TRBJ2-5; 12 nucleotides line up with TRBD1. Germline V CDR1 and CDR2: SGDLS, YYNGEE. The CDR3 totals 16 residues. The ends lost 0 bases at V and 1 base at J; junction bases unmatched: 1. The CDR3, as DNA: TGTGCCAGCAGCGTAGAGGGACAGGGGGCCCAAGAGACCCAGTACTTC. Translation gives CASSVEGQGAQETQYF.

V gene TRBV25-1 combines with J gene TRBJ1-2; tentatively, D is TRBD1 (5 bases). CDR1 and CDR2 from the germline V gene are MGHDK and SYGVNS. The CDR3 has 13 amino acids. V lost 6 bases to trimming and J lost 7 bases, with 15 bases between them. The CDR3 bases are TGTGCCAGCAGCTCAGCGGGGGGTGGTGGCTACACCTTC. As protein: CASSSAGGGGYTF.

This clone was seen a handful of times. Here the CDR3 reads CASRKNDRASYGYTF. Written as DNA, the CDR3 is TGTGCCAGCCGAAAAAACGACAGGGCCAGCTATGGCTACACCTTC. This rearrangement joins TRBV27 to TRBJ1-2; 7 bases map to TRBD1. This CDR3 has 15 residues. V gave up 8 bases and J gave up 4 bases; unmatched junction bases: 13. Germline V gene data show CDR1 as MNHEY and CDR2 as SMNVEV (reference sequence).

The chain joins TRBV7-2 to TRBJ2-7, with D tentatively TRBD1 (6 bases). V was pared by 1 base and J by 0 bases, with 16 bases between. This CDR3 spans 17 amino acids. The V gene's germline CDR1 is SGHTA and CDR2 FQGNSA. CDR3 in amino acids: CASSLGGLGFLSYEQYF. DNA for the CDR3: TGTGCCAGCAGCTTAGGGGGGCTTGGGTTCCTCTCCTACGAGCAGTACTTC.

The genes are TRBV6-5 and TRBJ1-2; TRBD1 matches 7 bases. The CDR3 consists of 15 residues. CDR1 MNHEY and CDR2 SVGAGI come from the germline V gene. Losses at the gene ends were 7 bases for V and 1 base for J; bases not matched to a gene: 9. The CDR3 reads CASIRTGTINYGYTF. CDR3 bases: TGTGCCAGCATTAGGACAGGAACAATTAACTATGGCTACACCTTC.

This clone was counted a single time. This rearrangement joins TRBV5-1 to TRBJ1-1; maybe TRBD1 (5 bases). The CDR3 spans 14 residues. V gave up 1 base and J gave up 4 bases, with 11 bases separating them. Germline CDR1 reads SGHRS; CDR2 reads YFSETQ. CDR3 sequence (DNA): TGCGCCAGCAGCTTGAGGCGGGGGGGCACTGAAGCTTTCTTT. As protein: CASSLRRGGTEAFF.

The rearrangement uses TRBV9 and TRBJ2-5; no definite D call. V was shortened by 3 bases and J by 0 bases, with 9 bases between the two germline ends. CDR1 and CDR2 from the germline V gene are SGDLS and YYNGEE. CDR3 length equals 14 residues. This CDR3 is CASSASSYQETQYF. CDR3 nucleotides: TGTGCCAGCAGCGCCTCCTCTTACCAAGAGACCCAGTACTTC.